This T cell receptor beta chain was recovered during a study of cytomegalovirus exposure and HLA in healthy donors. Although they were nominally healthy when sampled, donors likely had unrecorded immune exposures. Notes on the study in general: A later analysis showed HLA-associated TCR beta chains outstripping equally common others in clonal expansion. One variant, a missense change in DCLRE1C, was linked in a later analysis to TCR beta V- and J-gene trimming.

Trimming removed 4 bases from V and 5 bases from J, with 17 bases in between. Germline V CDR1 and CDR2: LGHNA, YNFKEQ. The CDR3 runs 15 residues. Points on this clone: Its specificity is not known.

The PCR used 60 Vbeta and 13 Jbeta primers. Repertoires were generated with immunoSEQ multiplex PCR, while TCRdb's copy carries only in-frame clones and drops some. This repertoire shows around 65,000 clones, approximately 82% found once; its top ten account for around 2.9%. Source material: PBMCs. The sequence came from a girl between 5 and 17 years old in good health and CMV-seropositive. The rearrangement uses TRBV4-2 and TRBJ2-5, with D perhaps TRBD1 (7 bases). The CDR3 protein is CASSPAQGTPETQYF. DNA for the CDR3: TGTGCCAGCAGCCCCGCACAGGGGACTCCGGAGACCCAGTACTTC.